A selection of T cell receptor beta chains follows, all from one sample in a study of blood T cell repertoires in COVID-19. The data were produced by immunoSEQ multiplex PCR, yet TCRdb's version contains in-frame clones alone and is incomplete. The table shows 250,000 or so clones, with 65% to 85% occurring only once. Sequencing was done on a sample of peripheral blood. The receptors were gathered from a human donor in a cohort sampled during active COVID-19. The CDR3 runs from the conserved cysteine through the conserved F or W. D genes are given only for firm matches. Expanded clones are given a class, and other clones once, few, many or no size at all.

J gene,clone size,CDR3 length,D gene,V gene,CDR3 DNA,CDR3 protein
TRBJ2-2,NA,14,TRBD1,TRBV10-2,TGCGCCAGCAGTATTCAGGGGGACACCGGGGAGCTGTTTTTT,CASSIQGDTGELFF
TRBJ2-5,NA,13,NA,TRBV7-2,TGTGCCAGCAGCTTAATCGCGCAAGAGACCCAGTACTTC,CASSLIAQETQYF
TRBJ2-7,NA,13,TRBD1,TRBV18,TGTGCCAGCTCACCACAAGACAGGGACGAGCAGTACTTC,CASSPQDRDEQYF
TRBJ2-7,NA,14,NA,TRBV18,TGTGCCAGCTCACCGGGGGACAAATCCTACGAGCAGTACTTC,CASSPGDKSYEQYF
TRBJ1-2,NA,15,NA,TRBV18,TGTGCCAGCTCACCCAGGGAACAGGGCCTAAATGGCTACACCTTC,CASSPREQGLNGYTF
TRBJ2-6,NA,16,TRBD1,TRBV19,TGTGCCAGTAGTATGCAGGGGGCGCGTGGGGCCAACGTCCTGACTTTC,CASSMQGARGANVLTF
TRBJ2-4,NA,15,TRBD2,TRBV6-5,TGTGCCAGCAGTTACTCGAGGGAGGGGAGAAACATTCAGTACTTC,CASSYSREGRNIQYF
TRBJ2-3,NA,15,TRBD2,TRBV7-2,TGTGCCAGCAGCTCTCCAGGCGGGAGTACGGATACGCAGTATTTT,CASSSPGGSTDTQYF
TRBJ2-3,few,16,TRBD2,TRBV5-4,TGTGCCAGCAGCCCTGAGGCTAGCGGGAGAACAGATACGCAGTATTTT,CASSPEASGRTDTQYF
TRBJ2-4,NA,15,NA,TRBV15,TGTGCCACCAGCCCAGGCGGGCCAGCCAAAAACATTCAGTACTTC,CATSPGGPAKNIQYF
TRBJ2-1,NA,15,TRBD2,TRBV5-4,TGTGCCAGCAGCTTAGAGCGGGGCTCCTCGTATGAGCAGTTCTTC,CASSLERGSSYEQFF
TRBJ2-1,many,14,TRBD1,TRBV19,TGTGCCAGTAGTCCTCCGGGACAGGGCGGGTTCCGGTTCTTC,CASSPPGQGGFRFF
TRBJ2-5,NA,13,NA,TRBV7-2,TGTGCCAGCAGCTTAGTCTCCCTGGAGACCCAGTACTTC,CASSLVSLETQYF
TRBJ2-3,NA,17,TRBD2,TRBV4-2,TGTGCCAGCAGCCAAGTGGAGGTAGCGGGGGGGACAGATACGCAGTATTTT,CASSQVEVAGGTDTQYF
TRBJ2-1,NA,16,TRBD2,TRBV5-1,TGCGCCAGCAGCTTCATGGGACTAGCGGGAGTGAATGAGCAGTTCTTC,CASSFMGLAGVNEQFF
TRBJ2-1,NA,18,TRBD2,TRBV6-1,TGTGCCAGCAGTGACCCGACGAAAGCGGGGGCCCCCTACAATGAGCAGTTCTTC,CASSDPTKAGAPYNEQFF
TRBJ2-3,many,18,NA,TRBV19,TGTGCCAGTAGTATCTTGTCCGGACTTACAGACACAGTGGATACGCAGTATTTT,CASSILSGLTDTVDTQYF
TRBJ1-5,NA,16,NA,TRBV23-1,TGCGCCAGCTTTGCAGGACAGCAGCATAGCAATCAGCCCCAGCATTTT,CASFAGQQHSNQPQHF
TRBJ2-7,NA,15,TRBD2,TRBV5-1,TGCGCCAGCAGCTCTGGACTAGTTGAACCCTACGAGCAGTACTTC,CASSSGLVEPYEQYF
TRBJ1-2,NA,18,TRBD1,TRBV19,TGTGCCAGTAGTATAGGATGGCCAGGGGGGAGAGCTAACTATGGCTACACCTTC,CASSIGWPGGRANYGYTF
TRBJ2-3,NA,12,NA,TRBV4-1,TGCGCCAGCAGCCAAGTCATCGGGACGCAGTATTTT,CASSQVIGTQYF
TRBJ2-6,few,16,NA,TRBV6-1,TGTGCCAGCAGTGCCTCTCCGGGCTCTGGGGCCAACGTCCTGACTTTC,CASSASPGSGANVLTF
TRBJ2-1,NA,16,TRBD1,TRBV5-4,TGTGCCAGCAGCTTCGGGGGGACAGGGGTGATCAATGAGCAGTTCTTC,CASSFGGTGVINEQFF
TRBJ2-1,NA,14,NA,TRBV21-1,TGTGCCAGCAGCAAAGGGCGGGAGGGAGGTGAGCAGTTCTTC,CASSKGREGGEQFF
TRBJ1-4,few,14,NA,TRBV30,TGTGCCTCCTCCGACACGGCAACTAATGAAAAACTGTTTTTT,CASSDTATNEKLFF
TRBJ2-2,few,12,NA,TRBV9,TGTGCCAGCAGCGCCATTCAGGGGGAGCTGTTTTTT,CASSAIQGELFF
TRBJ2-1,NA,15,TRBD2,TRBV12-5,TGTGCTAGTGGTTTGGGTAGCGGGAGACTCAATGAGCAGTTCTTC,CASGLGSGRLNEQFF
TRBJ1-1,NA,13,TRBD1,TRBV6-5,TGTGCCAGTTCCGGGACAGGGGGCACTGAAGCTTTCTTT,CASSGTGGTEAFF
TRBJ1-6,many,15,NA,TRBV2,TGTGCCAGCAGTGAAGCGCAGGGGTTTGGTTCACCCCTCCACTTT,CASSEAQGFGSPLHF
TRBJ2-3,few,15,NA,TRBV3-1/TRBV3-2,TGTGCCAGCAGCCCCTCGACAGGCTCCACAGATACGCAGTATTTT,CASSPSTGSTDTQYF
TRBJ2-3,NA,16,TRBD2,TRBV4-2,TGTGCCAGCAGCCTTGGGACTAGCGGGGGGGCAGATACGCAGTATTTT,CASSLGTSGGADTQYF
TRBJ2-2,NA,15,TRBD2,TRBV5-8,TGTGCCAGCAGCCCCGGGGGGGTTTGGACCGGGGAGCTGTTTTTT,CASSPGGVWTGELFF
TRBJ2-5,NA,15,TRBD1,TRBV6-5,TGTGCCAGCAGTTACTCGACAGGGCGAGGAGAGACCCAGTACTTC,CASSYSTGRGETQYF
TRBJ2-1,NA,13,NA,TRBV9,TGTGCCAGCAGCGTAGCTACAGAGCCTGAGCAGTTCTTC,CASSVATEPEQFF
TRBJ2-1,NA,14,TRBD1,TRBV14,TGTGCCAGCAGCCTGGAGACAGGGAGAGCTGGGCAGTTCTTC,CASSLETGRAGQFF
TRBJ2-7,NA,14,NA,TRBV5-5,TGTGCCAGCAGCTTGTGGGACACCTCCTACGAGCAGTACTTC,CASSLWDTSYEQYF
TRBJ2-5,NA,10,NA,TRBV3-1/TRBV3-2,TGTGCCAGCAGCTCGGAGACCCAGTACTTC,CASSSETQYF
TRBJ2-7,NA,13,NA,TRBV7-2,TGTGCCAGCAGCTTAGACGGAAGACAGGCGCAGTACTTC,CASSLDGRQAQYF
TRBJ1-3,NA,14,NA,TRBV5-6,TGTGCCAGCAGCTTGGCCAGTACTGGAAACACCATATATTTT,CASSLASTGNTIYF
TRBJ1-1,NA,14,TRBD1,TRBV5-4,TGTGCCAGCAGCTTGCCAGGGGGCGTCACTGAAGCTTTCTTT,CASSLPGGVTEAFF
TRBJ2-1,NA,16,TRBD2,TRBV7-2,TGTGCCAGCAGCCTCGTAGCGGGAGGGCCGCTCAATGAGCAGTTCTTC,CASSLVAGGPLNEQFF
TRBJ1-4,NA,14,NA,TRBV5-1,TGCGCCAGTGGGCAGGGCACAACTAATGAAAAACTGTTTTTT,CASGQGTTNEKLFF
TRBJ2-7,NA,14,NA,TRBV6-1,TGTGCCAGCAGTGAAGCGGTTGCTAAGTCTGAGGAGTACTTC,CASSEAVAKSEEYF
TRBJ2-7,NA,14,TRBD2,TRBV6-5,TGTGCCAGCAGCCAACTAGCGAGGTCCTACGAGCAGTACTTC,CASSQLARSYEQYF
TRBJ2-1,NA,15,NA,TRBV19,TGTGCCACGTCAAGAGTGGACAGACCCTACAATGAGCAGTTCTTC,CATSRVDRPYNEQFF
TRBJ1-2,NA,15,NA,TRBV5-1,TGCGCCAGCAGCTTGGAGGAGACGCGGGACTATGGCTACACCTTC,CASSLEETRDYGYTF